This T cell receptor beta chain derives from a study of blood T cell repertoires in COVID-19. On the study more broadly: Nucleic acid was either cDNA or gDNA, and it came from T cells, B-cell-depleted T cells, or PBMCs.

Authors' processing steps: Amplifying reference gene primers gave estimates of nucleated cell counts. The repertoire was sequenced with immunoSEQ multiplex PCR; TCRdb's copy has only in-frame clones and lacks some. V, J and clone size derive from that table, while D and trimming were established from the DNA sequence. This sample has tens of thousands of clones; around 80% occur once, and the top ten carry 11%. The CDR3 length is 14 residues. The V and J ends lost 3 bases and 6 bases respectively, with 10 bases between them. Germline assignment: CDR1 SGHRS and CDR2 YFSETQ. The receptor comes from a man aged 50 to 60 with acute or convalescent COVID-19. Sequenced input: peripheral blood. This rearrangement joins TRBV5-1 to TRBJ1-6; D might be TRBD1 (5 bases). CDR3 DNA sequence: TGCGCCAGCAGCTCTGACAGCCCTAATTCACCCCTCCACTTT. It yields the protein CASSSDSPNSPLHF.